Listed below are T cell receptor beta chains from one sample, sequenced in a study of blood T cell repertoires in COVID-19. Profiled with immunoSEQ multiplex PCR; TCRdb holds only in-frame clones, not every one. The sample consists of 120,000 to 150,000 clones, approximately 80% of them appearing once. Sample: peripheral blood. The receptor set was obtained from a human donor in a cohort sampled during active COVID-19. The CDR3 runs from the conserved cysteine through the conserved F or W. The D gene is left open where the match is weak. The listing skips clone size in some rows; elsewhere it reads once, few, many or a size class.

. TRBJ1-3 . TRBV27 TGTGCCAGCAGTTACCCCTACGGAAACACCATATATTTT CASSYPYGNTIYF
. TRBJ2-2 . TRBV5-4 TGTGCCAGCAGCTTGGATCAGGTTGGGACCGGGGAGCTGTTTTTT CASSLDQVGTGELFF
. TRBJ1-5 . TRBV18 TGTGCCAGCTCAGAGACAACAGTCAATCAGCCCCAGCATTTT CASSETTVNQPQHF
once TRBJ1-2 . TRBV7-2 TGTGCCAGCAGCTTCCTTGGGAGGTCCGGCTACACCTTC CASSFLGRSGYTF
. TRBJ2-1 TRBD2 TRBV6-5 TGTGCCAGCAGTTACTTTAGCGGGGGGGCCCATGAGCAGTTCTTC CASSYFSGGAHEQFF
few TRBJ1-3 . TRBV11-3 TGTGCCAGCCGCGGCGGGGGCTCTGGAAACACCATATATTTT CASRGGGSGNTIYF
. TRBJ1-2 . TRBV2 TGTGCCAGCAGTGTGTCGGGAAACTATGGCTACACCTTC CASSVSGNYGYTF
. TRBJ1-1 TRBD1 TRBV3-1/TRBV3-2 TGTGCCAGCAGCCCCCGACAGGGGGGCGAAGCTTTCTTT CASSPRQGGEAFF
. TRBJ1-2 . TRBV30 TGTGCCTGGAATTTCAGGGCCGGCTATGGCTACACCTTC CAWNFRAGYGYTF
. TRBJ2-2 . TRBV5-1 TGCGCCAGCAGCTTGGGAGAGGTTCACGCCGGGGAGCTGTTTTTT CASSLGEVHAGELFF
. TRBJ2-7 . TRBV11-2 TGTGCCAGCAGAGCAGACACGCTTATCTACGAGCAGTACTTC CASRADTLIYEQYF
. TRBJ1-1 TRBD1 TRBV4-1 TGCGCCAGCAGCCAAGGCCCCTCCCCTCTCGGCAGGGGGCAGCGAGCTTTCTTT CASSQGPSPLGRGQRAFF
. TRBJ2-1 TRBD2 TRBV6-5 TGTGCCAGCAGTTACTCTGGAGCGGGGGGGTACAATGAGCAGTTCTTC CASSYSGAGGYNEQFF
. TRBJ2-7 . TRBV6-2/TRBV6-3 TGTGCCAGCAGTTACTCCCACTACGAGCAGTACTTC CASSYSHYEQYF
. TRBJ2-1 TRBD1 TRBV7-2 TGTGCCAGCAGCCTCGGACAGGGCCCCTACAATGAGCAGTTCTTC CASSLGQGPYNEQFF
once TRBJ2-2 . TRBV24-1 TGTGCCACCAGTGATTTAGTAGGGGACACCGGGGAGCTGTTTTTT CATSDLVGDTGELFF
. TRBJ2-3 TRBD2 TRBV30 TGTGCCTGGAGTGGGGGCGGGGGAGCAGATACGCAGTATTTT CAWSGGGGADTQYF
once TRBJ2-3 . TRBV25-1 TGTGCCAGCACCACGGCCGGGAACACAGATACGCAGTATTTT CASTTAGNTDTQYF
. TRBJ2-5 TRBD1 TRBV6-1 TGTGCCAGCAGTGAAGCCGGGACAGGGAACCAAGAGACCCAGTACTTC CASSEAGTGNQETQYF
. TRBJ2-3 . TRBV5-1 TGCGCCAGCAGCTTGGCCGGAGATACGCAGTATTTT CASSLAGDTQYF
. TRBJ1-1 . TRBV3-1/TRBV3-2 TGTGCCAGCAGCCCATACAGTGGGGCAGATGAAGCTTTCTTT CASSPYSGADEAFF
. TRBJ2-1 . TRBV11-1 TGTGCCAGCCCGCCTCGGAGGGAGCAGTTCTTC CASPPRREQFF
. TRBJ2-7 . TRBV3-1/TRBV3-2 TGTGCCAGCAGCCAAGATCTGGACAGAGCCTACGAGCAGTACTTC CASSQDLDRAYEQYF
. TRBJ1-6 . TRBV27 TGTGCCAGCAGTTTCGGGGGGGTAGGATCACCCCTCCACTTT CASSFGGVGSPLHF
. TRBJ1-2 . TRBV5-4 TGTGCCAGCAGCTTGGCTGCAGGGTTGATTTATGGCTACACCTTC CASSLAAGLIYGYTF
. TRBJ1-5 TRBD1 TRBV6-5 TGTGCCAGCAGTACCGGAAGACAGGGGGTCGATCCCCAGCATTTT CASSTGRQGVDPQHF
. TRBJ1-2 . TRBV6-2/TRBV6-3 TGTGCCAGCAGCTCCGGGAGCTTCTTTGGCTACACCTTC CASSSGSFFGYTF
. TRBJ2-5 . TRBV6-2/TRBV6-3 TGTGCCAGCAGTTACCACCAGGCGCCAAGGGAGACCCAGTACTTC CASSYHQAPRETQYF
. TRBJ1-2 . TRBV12-3/TRBV12-4 TGTGCCAGCAGGTCCCGGGACACGTATGGCTACACCTTC CASRSRDTYGYTF
once TRBJ1-2 TRBD1 TRBV10-3 TGTGCCATCACCACAGGGGGCAGCTATGGCTACACCTTC CAITTGGSYGYTF
. TRBJ1-1 . TRBV11-2 TGTGCCAGCAGCCCCCTTGGTACAGGGAAATTGACTGAAGCTTTCTTT CASSPLGTGKLTEAFF
. TRBJ1-1 . TRBV2 TGTGCCAGCAAGGTCCTCCGAGGATACACTGAAGCTTTCTTT CASKVLRGYTEAFF
. TRBJ1-5 . TRBV13 TGTGCCAGCAGCTTGGGAGGTATCTATAGCAATCAGCCCCAGCATTTT CASSLGGIYSNQPQHF
. TRBJ1-2 TRBD1 TRBV27 TGTGCCAGCAGTCTACAGGGGCCTCTACTTCGCTACACCTTC CASSLQGPLLRYTF
. TRBJ1-2 . TRBV9 TGTGCCAGCAGCGTAGCTTTGACAGGAGGTCCGAATGGCTACACCTTC CASSVALTGGPNGYTF
once TRBJ2-1 . TRBV7-7 TGTGCCAGCAGCACGAGTCCCGGGAATGAGCAGTTCTTC CASSTSPGNEQFF
. TRBJ2-3 . TRBV4-3 TGCGCCAGCAGCCAAGATCCTAGCACAGATACGCAGTATTTT CASSQDPSTDTQYF
. TRBJ2-5 . TRBV5-1 TGCGCCAGCACCCAGTCGGCAGGTACCAAGGAGACCCAGTACTTC CASTQSAGTKETQYF
. TRBJ1-2 TRBD1 TRBV29-1 TGCAGCGTGCGCCCGTATCCCGGGACAGGCCGCGGAGGCTATGGCTACACCTTC CSVRPYPGTGRGGYGYTF
once TRBJ2-7 . TRBV4-3 TGCGCCAGCAGCCAAGAAGGCCTAGGGGGCGAGCAGTACTTC CASSQEGLGGEQYF
few TRBJ1-2 TRBD1 TRBV6-5 TGTGCCAGCAGTACGACAGGGGGAAGTGGCTACACCTTC CASSTTGGSGYTF
. TRBJ2-2 . TRBV9 TGTGCCAGCAGCGTGGGGGGGAACACCGGGGAGCTGTTTTTT CASSVGGNTGELFF
few TRBJ2-2 TRBD2 TRBV7-8 TGTGCCAGCAGCTCAGTACGTACAGGACTAGCCCGTTTAGACACCGGGGAGCTGTTTTTT CASSSVRTGLARLDTGELFF
. TRBJ1-1 . TRBV5-1 TGCGCCAGCAGCTTGGTGGGGCAGTCGAACACTGAAGCTTTCTTT CASSLVGQSNTEAFF
. TRBJ2-4 . TRBV2 TGTGCCAGCAGTGAAGACCAGGGAGCCAAAAACATTCAGTACTTC CASSEDQGAKNIQYF
. TRBJ2-5 . TRBV14 TGTGCCAGCATTCTGCCGGGCCGCCGGGAAACCCAGTACTTC CASILPGRRETQYF
. TRBJ2-5 TRBD1 TRBV7-3 TGTGCCAGCAGCGACCGGGACAGGGGCCCAGGGGAGACCCAGTACTTC CASSDRDRGPGETQYF
. TRBJ1-1 TRBD1 TRBV19 TGTGCCAGTAGAATAGACAGGGACACTGAAGCTTTCTTT CASRIDRDTEAFF
few TRBJ2-7 TRBD1 TRBV5-5 TGTGCCAGCAGCCTTGAGGCCGGGACAGGGACCTACGAGCAGTACTTC CASSLEAGTGTYEQYF
. TRBJ2-7 TRBD1 TRBV4-3 TGCGCCAGCAGCCAAGATGGCGGGACAGGGTCCTACGAGCAGTACTTC CASSQDGGTGSYEQYF
. TRBJ1-6 . TRBV4-3 TGCGCCAGCAGCCAAGATCGGACGGGGTATAATTCACCCCTCCACTTT CASSQDRTGYNSPLHF
. TRBJ1-3 . TRBV10-1 TGCGCCAGCAGTTCTGGGGGGGTACGTGGAAACACCATATATTTT CASSSGGVRGNTIYF
. TRBJ2-6 . TRBV30 TGTGCCTGGCACCCAAGGGCGAGGGTGGCCAACGTCCTGACTTTC CAWHPRARVANVLTF
. TRBJ1-2 . TRBV10-3 TGTGCCATCAGCTCCGGGACAAAAGGCTACACCTTC CAISSGTKGYTF
once TRBJ1-2 TRBD1 TRBV7-9 TGTGCCAGCAGCGCCCGGGACAGCAACTATGGCTACACCTTC CASSARDSNYGYTF
once TRBJ1-1 TRBD1 TRBV7-9 TGTGCCAGCAGCAGCCGGGACAGGTTCCTGAACACTGAAGCTTTCTTT CASSSRDRFLNTEAFF
. TRBJ1-2 TRBD1 TRBV6-1 TGTGCCAGCAGTGAAGCAGCAGGGGGGTATGGCTACACCTTC CASSEAAGGYGYTF
once TRBJ1-4 TRBD1 TRBV7-9 TGTGCCGGAAGACAGGGAGATAATGAAAAACTGTTTTTT CAGRQGDNEKLFF
. TRBJ1-5 TRBD1 TRBV9 TGTGCCAGCAGCGCGACAGGGACTAATCAGCCCCAGCATTTT CASSATGTNQPQHF
. TRBJ1-1 TRBD1 TRBV4-2 TGTGCCAGCACCCGGACAGGGGGTTTGAACACTGAAGCTTTCTTT CASTRTGGLNTEAFF